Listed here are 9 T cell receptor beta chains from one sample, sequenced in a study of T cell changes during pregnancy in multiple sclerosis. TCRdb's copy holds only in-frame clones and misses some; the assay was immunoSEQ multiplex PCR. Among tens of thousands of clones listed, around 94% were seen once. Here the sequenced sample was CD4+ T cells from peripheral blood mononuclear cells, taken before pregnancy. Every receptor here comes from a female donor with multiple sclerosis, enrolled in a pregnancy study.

The CDR3, as DNA: TGCGCCAGCAGCTTGACAGAAGAGACCCAGTACTTC. Translating it yields CASSLTEETQYF. The V and J genes are TRBV5-1 and TRBJ2-5; unclear D gene. V lost 1 base and J 3 bases, leaving 4 bases between the germline ends. This CDR3 comprises 12 residues. Germline lookup yields CDR1 SGHRS and CDR2 YFSETQ.

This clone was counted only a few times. This CDR3 reads CASSAGTGTGTEAFF. The CDR3 DNA reads TGTGCCAGCAGCGCCGGAACCGGGACAGGGACTGAAGCTTTCTTT. The chain couples TRBV9 to TRBJ1-1; 9 nucleotides align to TRBD1. The CDR3 has 15 residues. J lost 5 bases, V lost 3 bases, and 8 bases had no gene match. The germline V gene has CDR1 SGDLS and CDR2 YYNGEE.

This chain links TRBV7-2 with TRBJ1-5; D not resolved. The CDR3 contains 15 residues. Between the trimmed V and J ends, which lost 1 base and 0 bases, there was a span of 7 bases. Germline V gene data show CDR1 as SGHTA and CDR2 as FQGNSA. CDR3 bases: TGTGCCAGCAGCTTAGACAGAAATAGCAATCAGCCCCAGCATTTT. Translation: CASSLDRNSNQPQHF.

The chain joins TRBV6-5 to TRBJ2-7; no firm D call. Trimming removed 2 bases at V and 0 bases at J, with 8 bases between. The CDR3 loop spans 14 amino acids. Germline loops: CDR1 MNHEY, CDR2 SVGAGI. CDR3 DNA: TGTGCCAGCAGTTACACAAGGAGCTCCTACGAGCAGTACTTC. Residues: CASSYTRSSYEQYF.

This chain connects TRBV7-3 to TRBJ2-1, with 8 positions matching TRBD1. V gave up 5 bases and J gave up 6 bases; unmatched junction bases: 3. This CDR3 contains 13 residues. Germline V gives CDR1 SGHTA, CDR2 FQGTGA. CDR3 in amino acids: CASSTDRANEQFF. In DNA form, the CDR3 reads TGTGCCAGCAGCACGGACAGGGCCAATGAGCAGTTCTTC.

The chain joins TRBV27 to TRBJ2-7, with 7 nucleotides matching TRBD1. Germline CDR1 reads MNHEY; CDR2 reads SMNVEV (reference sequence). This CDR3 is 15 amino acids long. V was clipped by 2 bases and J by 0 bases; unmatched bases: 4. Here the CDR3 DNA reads TGTGCCAGCAGTTTAGGATGGGACAGCTCCTACGAGCAGTACTTC. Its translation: CASSLGWDSSYEQYF.

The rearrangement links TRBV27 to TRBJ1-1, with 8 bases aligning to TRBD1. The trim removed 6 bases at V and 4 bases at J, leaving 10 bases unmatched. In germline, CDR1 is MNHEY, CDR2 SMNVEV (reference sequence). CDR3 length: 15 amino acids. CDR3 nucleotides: TGTGCCAGCAGGAGACAGGGGAGGCAGACCACTGAAGCTTTCTTT. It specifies CASRRQGRQTTEAFF.

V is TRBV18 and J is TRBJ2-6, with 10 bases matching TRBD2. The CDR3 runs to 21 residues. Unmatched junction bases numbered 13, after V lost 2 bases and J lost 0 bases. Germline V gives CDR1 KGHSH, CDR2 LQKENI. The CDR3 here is CASSPKLAGAPSPSGANVLTF. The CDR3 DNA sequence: TGTGCCAGCTCACCAAAGCTAGCGGGAGCCCCCTCCCCCTCTGGGGCCAACGTCCTGACTTTC.

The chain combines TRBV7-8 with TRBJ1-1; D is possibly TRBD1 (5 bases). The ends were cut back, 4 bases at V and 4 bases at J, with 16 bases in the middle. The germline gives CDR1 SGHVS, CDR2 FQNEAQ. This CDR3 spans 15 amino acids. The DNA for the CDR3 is TGTGCCAGCAGCTCCCGACTTCGGGGGTCCACTGAAGCTTTCTTT. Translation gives CASSSRLRGSTEAFF.